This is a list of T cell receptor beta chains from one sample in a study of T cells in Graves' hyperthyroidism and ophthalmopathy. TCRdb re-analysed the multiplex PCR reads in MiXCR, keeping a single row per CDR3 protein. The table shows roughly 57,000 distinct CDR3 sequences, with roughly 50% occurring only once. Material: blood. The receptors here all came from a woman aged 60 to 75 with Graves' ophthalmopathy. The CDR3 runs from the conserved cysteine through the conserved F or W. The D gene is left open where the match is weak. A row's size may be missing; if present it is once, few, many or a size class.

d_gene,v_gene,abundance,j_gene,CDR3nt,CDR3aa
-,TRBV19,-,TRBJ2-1,TGTGCCAGTAGTATGGACAAATACACAGATACGCAGTTCTTC,CASSMDKYTDTQFF
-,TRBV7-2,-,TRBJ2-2,TGTGCCAGCAGCTTACGACGGGGCGACGGGGAGCTGTTTTTT,CASSLRRGDGELFF
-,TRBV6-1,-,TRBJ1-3,TGTGCCAGCTCGAATGGAAACACCATATATTTT,CASSNGNTIYF
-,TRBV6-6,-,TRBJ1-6,TGTGCCAGTACCCCGACAGAGAAGGACTCACCCCTCCACTTT,CASTPTEKDSPLHF
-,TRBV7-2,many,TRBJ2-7,TGTGCCAGCAGCTTAGCGCCGGAGCGGGCCTACGAGCAGTACTTC,CASSLAPERAYEQYF
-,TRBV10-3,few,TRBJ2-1,TGTGCCACCCGCGGGGACGGGCCAGATGAGCAGTTCTTC,CATRGDGPDEQFF
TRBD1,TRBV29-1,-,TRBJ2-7,TGCAGCGTTGAGACAGGGACCTACGAGCAGTACTTC,CSVETGTYEQYF
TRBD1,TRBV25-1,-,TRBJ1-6,TGTGCCAGCAGTACCCTCGGGTCGACAGGGGCCCTCCACTTT,CASSTLGSTGALHF
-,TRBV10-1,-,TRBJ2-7,TGCGCCAGCATGAGAGACCCCCAAGAAGGCGAGCAGTACTTC,CASMRDPQEGEQYF
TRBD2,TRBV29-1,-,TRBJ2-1,TGCAGCCACCTTAGCGGGACCTACAATGAGCAGTTCTTC,CSHLSGTYNEQFF
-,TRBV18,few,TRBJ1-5,TGTGCCAGCTCACCGGGGCTTAGTATCAATCAGCCCCAGCATTTT,CASSPGLSINQPQHF
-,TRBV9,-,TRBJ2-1,TGTGCCAGCAGCCCCGCCGCGTGGAATGAGCAGTTCTTC,CASSPAAWNEQFF
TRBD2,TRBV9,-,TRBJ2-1,TGTGCCAGCAACCTAGCGGGGGGTTGGAATGAGCAGTTCTTC,CASNLAGGWNEQFF
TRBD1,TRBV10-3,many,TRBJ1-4,TGTGCCATCAGTGCTAACGTAGTCACAGGGGGGGATGAAAAACTGTTTTTT,CAISANVVTGGDEKLFF
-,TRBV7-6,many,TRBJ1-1,TGTGCCAGCAGCTTAGGGCCGAGGGGAGTAAACACTGAAGCTTTCTTT,CASSLGPRGVNTEAFF
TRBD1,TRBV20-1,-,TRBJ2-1,TGCAGTGCTAGTCCCGGGACAGGGACCTACAATGAGCAGTTCTTC,CSASPGTGTYNEQFF
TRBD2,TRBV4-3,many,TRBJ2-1,TGCGCCAGCAGCCCAAGACTAGCGGGGGGACCTGAGCAGTTCTTC,CASSPRLAGGPEQFF
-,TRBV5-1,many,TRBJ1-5,TGCGCCAGCAGCTTGGGGGAAGGGCAGCCCCAGCATTTT,CASSLGEGQPQHF
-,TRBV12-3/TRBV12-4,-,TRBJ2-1,TGTGCCAGCAGTTTACGAGGGACCAATGAGCAGTTCTTC,CASSLRGTNEQFF
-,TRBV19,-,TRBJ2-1,TGTGCCAGTAGTTTTGAGAGGGCCTCCAATGAGCAGTTCTTC,CASSFERASNEQFF
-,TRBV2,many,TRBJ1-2,TGTGCCAGCAGTGGGGGGGTGCCTATTAACTATGGCTACACCTTC,CASSGGVPINYGYTF
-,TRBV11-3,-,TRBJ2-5,TGTGCCAGCAGCTCGGACGGGGGGCGGTGGGAGCAGTACTTC,CASSSDGGRWEQYF
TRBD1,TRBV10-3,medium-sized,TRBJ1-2,TGTGCCATCAGTGACCAGGGGGGCCCAGCCCACTATGGCTACACCTTC,CAISDQGGPAHYGYTF
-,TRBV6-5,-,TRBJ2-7,TGTGCCAGCAGCTACGCGGAGTACGAGCAGTACTTC,CASSYAEYEQYF
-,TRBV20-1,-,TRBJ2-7,TGCAGTGCTAGCGGGAGCTCCTACGAGCAGTACTTC,CSASGSSYEQYF
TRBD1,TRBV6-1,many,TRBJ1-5,TGTGCCAGCAGTGAAACTCGGGGACAGGTAGCCCAGCATTTT,CASSETRGQVAQHF
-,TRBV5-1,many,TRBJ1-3,TGCGCCAGCAGCTTGGGGGCTCAGGGACTCGGAAACACCATATATTTT,CASSLGAQGLGNTIYF
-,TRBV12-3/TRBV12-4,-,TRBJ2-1,TGTGCCAGCAGACTTAGCGGAAGCTCCTACAATGAGCAGTTCTTC,CASRLSGSSYNEQFF
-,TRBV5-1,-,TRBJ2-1,TGCGCCAGCAAACATCCGGGACGTTACAATGAGCAGTTCTTC,CASKHPGRYNEQFF